This TCR beta chain was recovered during a study of spatial heterogeneity in lung cancer. Whole-study context: Detected sequences consistently included more beta-chain ones than alpha-chain ones. The average count in raw reads for each unique TCR and UMI combination exceeded nine appearances.

This clonotype appeared many times. TCRdb passed the 5' RACE reads through MiXCR, listing each CDR3 protein once. The top ten hold around a tenth of the sample, which has fewer than 6,000 distinct CDR3 sequences, about 5.1% seen once. Germline V gives CDR1 MNHEY, CDR2 SVGEGT. J lost 2 bases, V lost 4 bases, and 4 bases had no gene match. The CDR3 is made up of 15 amino acids. As to time point: sample taken at primary tumor resection. There were 72 donors, all of them untreated patients with early-stage non-small cell lung cancer. Sequencing covered unsorted whole RNA taken from tumor, nontumor lung or frozen PBMC.

This chain connects TRBV6-2 or TRBV6-3 to TRBJ2-1; TRBD2 agrees at 8 bases. The sample here was normal lung tissue next to the tumor, taken at surgery. The receptor was derived from a female donor with early-stage non-small cell lung cancer. CDR3 loop: CASSLGLGPYNEQFF. CDR3 nucleotide sequence: TGTGCCAGCAGTTTGGGACTAGGTCCCTACAATGAGCAGTTCTTC.